Listed below are T cell receptor beta chains from one sample, sequenced in a study of blood T cells in healthy people across ages. TCRdb ran MiXCR on the 5' RACE reads and lists one entry per CDR3 protein. The sample carries fewer than 700,000 distinct CDR3 sequences, around 50% recorded once. Input material: blood. These receptors were taken from an elderly man in good health. CDR3s include the opening cysteine and the closing phenylalanine or tryptophan. D genes are given only for firm matches. Part of the rows lack a size; the others show once, few, many or a class for expanded clones.

clone_size | j_call | d_call | v_call | cdr3_aa | cdr3_nt
. | TRBJ2-7 | . | TRBV5-1 | CASSLDRLAQYEQYF | TGCGCCAGCAGCTTGGATCGGCTAGCACAGTACGAGCAGTACTTC
few | TRBJ2-3 | TRBD2 | TRBV6-6 | CASRGRSGAQKDTQYF | TGTGCCAGCAGGGGCCGTAGCGGGGCCCAAAAAGATACGCAGTATTTT
. | TRBJ2-5 | . | TRBV7-8 | CASSPLRGIQETQYF | TGTGCCAGCAGCCCTCTAAGAGGGATCCAAGAGACCCAGTACTTC
. | TRBJ2-1 | . | TRBV6-2/TRBV6-3 | CATRTGLAPNEQFF | TGTGCCACCAGGACAGGACTAGCTCCCAATGAGCAGTTCTTC
few | TRBJ2-1 | . | TRBV29-1 | CSVEGFNEQFF | TGCAGCGTTGAGGGGTTCAATGAGCAGTTCTTC
. | TRBJ2-1 | TRBD2 | TRBV7-9 | CASSNGLGFYNEQFF | TGTGCCAGCAGCAACGGACTAGGCTTTTACAATGAGCAGTTCTTC
. | TRBJ2-7 | TRBD2 | TRBV30 | CAWSVRRGTSGTSVIYEQYF | TGTGCCTGGAGTGTAAGGAGGGGGACTAGCGGGACCTCTGTTATCTACGAGCAGTACTTC
few | TRBJ2-1 | TRBD2 | TRBV6-4 | CASSEGASGRTHEQFF | TGTGCCAGCAGTGAAGGGGCTAGCGGGAGAACCCATGAGCAGTTCTTC
. | TRBJ2-4 | . | TRBV6-2/TRBV6-3 | CASSYLRTPRVQYF | TGTGCCAGCAGTTACTTACGGACACCTCGGGTTCAGTACTTC
. | TRBJ1-5 | TRBD1 | TRBV7-8 | CASSIASGGQPQHF | TGTGCCAGCAGCATCGCCTCAGGGGGTCAGCCCCAGCATTTT
. | TRBJ2-7 | . | TRBV28 | CASSYGPGSSYNEQYF | TGTGCCAGCAGTTACGGTCCGGGGAGCTCCTACAATGAGCAGTACTTC
. | TRBJ2-7 | . | TRBV6-1 | CASRNQGINDEQYF | TGTGCCAGCAGGAACCAGGGTATTAACGACGAGCAGTACTTC
. | TRBJ1-1 | . | TRBV12-3/TRBV12-4 | CASSLSWGNTEAFF | TGTGCCAGCAGTCTATCTTGGGGTAACACTGAAGCTTTCTTT
. | TRBJ1-1 | . | TRBV4-1 | CASSQEGRNPEAFF | TGCGCCAGCAGCCAAGAAGGTCGGAACCCTGAAGCTTTCTTT
. | TRBJ2-7 | TRBD1 | TRBV20-1 | CSGSRDSTYEQYF | TGCAGTGGCAGCCGGGACAGTACCTACGAGCAGTACTTC
. | TRBJ2-3 | . | TRBV4-1 | CASSGTTTDTQYF | TGCGCCAGCAGCGGGACGACCACAGATACGCAGTATTTT
. | TRBJ2-1 | TRBD1 | TRBV7-2 | CASSLEGTMAGGNEQFF | TGTGCCAGCAGCTTAGAGGGGACGATGGCAGGGGGTAATGAGCAGTTCTTC
many | TRBJ1-2 | . | TRBV20-1 | CSARSEGGMYCTF | TGCAGTGCTAGATCCGAGGGGGGGATGTACTGCACCTTC
few | TRBJ2-3 | . | TRBV7-2 | CASSLAQTYSQYF | TGTGCCAGCAGCTTAGCGCAGACCTACTCGCAGTATTTT
many | TRBJ2-7 | TRBD2 | TRBV6-6 | CASSPRTSGTNEQYF | TGTGCCAGCAGCCCTCGGACTAGCGGGACTAACGAGCAGTACTTC
. | TRBJ2-1 | TRBD1 | TRBV12-5 | CASGGQGRGGHNEQFF | TGTGCTAGTGGAGGACAGGGGAGAGGGGGCCACAATGAGCAGTTCTTC
few | TRBJ2-7 | TRBD2 | TRBV29-1 | CSVTTSGGSSYEQYF | TGCAGCGTTACAACTAGCGGGGGGAGCTCCTACGAGCAGTACTTC
. | TRBJ2-3 | . | TRBV7-3 | CASSLRVGDTDTQYF | TGTGCCAGCAGCTTAAGGGTGGGAGATACAGATACGCAGTATTTT
. | TRBJ2-5 | TRBD1 | TRBV11-1 | CASILTVGDRGPRRETQYF | TGTGCCAGCATCCTGACGGTCGGGGACAGGGGCCCAAGAAGGGAGACCCAGTACTTC
. | TRBJ2-7 | . | TRBV29-1 | CSVEGEGSGPYEQYF | TGCAGCGTTGAAGGAGAAGGTAGCGGCCCCTACGAGCAGTACTTC
few | TRBJ2-1 | . | TRBV11-2 | CASSFRGAQYLPNEQFF | TGTGCCAGCAGCTTTAGGGGTGCTCAGTATCTCCCCAATGAGCAGTTCTTC
few | TRBJ2-3 | . | TRBV9 | CASSGARYRDTQYF | TGTGCCAGCAGCGGAGCCCGCTATCGAGATACGCAGTATTTT
. | TRBJ2-3 | . | TRBV21-1 | CASSSKARVGRGPYTDTQYF | TGTGCCAGCAGCTCTAAAGCGAGGGTCGGGAGGGGACCCTACACAGATACGCAGTATTTT
few | TRBJ2-1 | TRBD1 | TRBV7-2 | CASSLDRAQHNEQFF | TGTGCCAGCAGCTTGGACAGGGCCCAGCACAATGAGCAGTTCTTC
few | TRBJ2-7 | . | TRBV7-9 | CASSPDTGDLSGDYEQYF | TGTGCCAGCAGCCCCGACACCGGAGACCTTTCTGGGGACTACGAGCAGTACTTC
. | TRBJ2-1 | . | TRBV7-2 | CASSLVGQQGEQFF | TGTGCCAGCAGCTTAGTTGGCCAGCAGGGTGAGCAGTTCTTC
. | TRBJ2-3 | . | TRBV20-1 | CSALSPLKGTDTQYF | TGCAGTGCTTTAAGCCCTCTAAAAGGCACAGATACGCAGTATTTT
few | TRBJ2-5 | TRBD1 | TRBV6-6 | CASSRAGGEETQYF | TGTGCCAGCAGTAGAGCAGGGGGCGAAGAGACCCAGTACTTC
many | TRBJ2-7 | TRBD2 | TRBV5-1 | CASSLDSGRAYEQYF | TGCGCCAGCAGCTTGGATAGCGGGAGGGCCTACGAGCAGTACTTC
few | TRBJ2-1 | . | TRBV20-1 | CSEIAARGAGNEQFF | TGCAGTGAAATAGCCGCGAGGGGGGCGGGTAATGAGCAGTTCTTC
. | TRBJ2-7 | TRBD1 | TRBV28 | CASSWGDRDSHEQYF | TGTGCCAGCAGTTGGGGGGACAGGGATTCCCACGAGCAGTACTTC
few | TRBJ2-3 | . | TRBV20-1 | CSAREGRWGADTQYF | TGCAGTGCTAGAGAGGGACGCTGGGGGGCAGATACGCAGTATTTT
. | TRBJ1-2 | . | TRBV4-3 | CASSQAGVVYGYTF | TGCGCCAGCAGCCAAGCCGGGGTAGTCTATGGCTACACCTTC
. | TRBJ1-2 | TRBD1 | TRBV4-3 | CASSQTRTGYFEGYTF | TGCGCCAGCAGCCAAACTAGGACAGGGTATTTTGAGGGCTACACCTTC
. | TRBJ2-1 | . | TRBV12-3/TRBV12-4 | CASSYSRAVNEQFF | TGTGCCAGCAGTTACAGTAGGGCAGTGAATGAGCAGTTCTTC
. | TRBJ2-4 | . | TRBV20-1 | CSARKSIGRVDIQYF | TGCAGTGCTAGGAAAAGCATAGGTCGGGTGGACATTCAGTACTTC
once | TRBJ1-2 | . | TRBV7-2 | CASSLEGFAYTF | TGTGCCAGCAGCTTAGAGGGTTTCGCCTACACCTTC
many | TRBJ2-7 | . | TRBV29-1 | CSVGWGSPGEQYF | TGCAGCGTGGGGTGGGGCTCACCGGGAGAGCAGTACTTC
. | TRBJ2-1 | TRBD2 | TRBV20-1 | CSATGLAGFNEQFF | TGCAGTGCTACCGGACTAGCGGGTTTCAATGAGCAGTTCTTC
. | TRBJ2-5 | TRBD2 | TRBV4-2 | CASKPGGELQETQYF | TGTGCCAGCAAACCCGGGGGGGAACTCCAAGAGACCCAGTACTTC